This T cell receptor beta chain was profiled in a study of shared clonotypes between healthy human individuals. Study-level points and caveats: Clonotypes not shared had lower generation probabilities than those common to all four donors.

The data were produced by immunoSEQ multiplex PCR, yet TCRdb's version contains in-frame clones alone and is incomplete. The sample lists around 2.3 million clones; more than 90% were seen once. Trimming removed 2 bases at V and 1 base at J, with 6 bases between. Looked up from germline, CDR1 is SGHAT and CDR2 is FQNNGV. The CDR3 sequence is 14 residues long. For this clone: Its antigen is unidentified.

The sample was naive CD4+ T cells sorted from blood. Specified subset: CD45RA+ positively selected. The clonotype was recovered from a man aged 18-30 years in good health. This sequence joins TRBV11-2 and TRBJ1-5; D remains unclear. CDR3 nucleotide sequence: TGTGCCAGCAGCTTACATCCGAGCAATCAGCCCCAGCATTTT. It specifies CASSLHPSNQPQHF.